The 14 T cell receptor beta chains reported below all come from one sample, sequenced in a study of T cell repertoires in ileal Crohn's disease. The protocol was immunoSEQ multiplex PCR, while the TCRdb copy is restricted to in-frame clones and leaves out a portion. Among approximately 27,000 clones, roughly 81% were seen once, and the ten largest hold roughly 6%. The material sequenced was ileal tissue. These receptors all stem from an adult with Crohn's disease.

The V and J genes are TRBV18 and TRBJ2-7, with 9 bases identical to TRBD1. Looked up from germline, CDR1 is KGHSH and CDR2 is LQKENI. This CDR3 region has 15 residues. The ends lost 3 bases at V and 0 bases at J; junction bases unmatched: 3. CDR3 amino acids: CASSPQGQGSYEQYF. CDR3 DNA sequence: TGTGCCAGCTCACCGCAGGGACAGGGCTCCTACGAGCAGTACTTC.

V gene TRBV9 combines with J gene TRBJ2-1, with TRBD2 identical over 13 bases. Germline CDR1 is SGDLS and CDR2 is YYNGEE. J was trimmed by 4 bases and V by 6 bases; bases with no gene match: 7. The CDR3 spans 16 residues. Here the CDR3 DNA reads TGTGCCAGCAACAGACTAGCGGGGGGTTGGTACAATGAGCAGTTCTTC. This gives the protein CASNRLAGGWYNEQFF.

The chain's CDR3 is CASSPTVLNEKLFF. The CDR3 region has the DNA TGTGCCAGCAGCCCGACAGTATTGAACGAAAAACTGTTTTTT. This rearrangement joins TRBV5-5 to TRBJ1-4, with D possibly matching TRBD1 (5 bases). Germline values: CDR1 SGHKS, CDR2 YYEKEE (reference sequence). V dropped 4 bases and J dropped 8 bases, with 15 bases sitting between them. This CDR3 is 14 amino acids long. Full variable domain (rest looked up from reference TRBV5-5 and TRBJ1-4): DAGVTQSPTHLIKTRGQQVTLRCSPISGHKSVSWYQQVLGQGPQFIFQYYEKEERGRGNFPDRFSARQFPNYSSELNVNALLLGDSALYLCASSPTVLNEKLFFGSGTQLSVL.

This clone was seen just once. This chain connects TRBV9 to TRBJ1-2; 8 bases fit TRBD1. J gave up 7 bases and V 3 bases, and 8 bases lay outside the gene matches. Germline values: CDR1 SGDLS, CDR2 YYNGEE. This CDR3 is 14 amino acids long. CDR3 in DNA: TGTGCCAGCAGCGCCCGACAGGGGCGGGGTGGCTACACCTTC. Its protein product is CASSARQGRGGYTF.

This sequence joins TRBV19 and TRBJ1-6; D is perhaps TRBD1 (5 bases). The CDR3 runs to 13 residues. Germline lookup yields CDR1 LNHDA and CDR2 SQIVND (reference sequence). With 6 bases removed from V and 8 bases from J, the gap between germline ends came to 11 bases. Written as DNA, the CDR3 is TGTGCCAGTAGCGTGGGGGGGGATTCACCCCTCCACTTT. It yields the protein CASSVGGDSPLHF.

V and J are TRBV7-3 and TRBJ2-3; D gene unclear. Germline V gives CDR1 SGHTA, CDR2 FQGTGA. The CDR3 has 14 residues. Between the trimmed V and J ends, which lost 2 bases and 0 bases, there was a span of 6 bases. The CDR3 region has the DNA TGTGCCAGCAGCTTAGGTAGTAGCACAGATACGCAGTATTTT. Translated: CASSLGSSTDTQYF.

The chain employs TRBV19 and TRBJ1-5; D might be TRBD1 (6 bases). There are 15 residues in the CDR3. V was cut by 2 bases and J by 1 base, with 9 bases left in between. CDR1 is LNHDA, CDR2 SQIVND, per germline (reference sequence). DNA for the CDR3: TGTGCCAGTAGTATATGGGGGCGAAGCAATCAGCCCCAGCATTTT. Translated, it gives CASSIWGRSNQPQHF.

The V and J genes are TRBV27 and TRBJ1-2; tentatively, D is TRBD1 (5 bases). The CDR3 extends over 16 amino acids. Germline CDR1 MNHEY, CDR2 SMNVEV (reference sequence). V gave up 6 bases and J gave up 2 bases, with 19 bases separating them. CDR3: CASRLTAGSLNYGYTF. CDR3 in DNA: TGTGCCAGCAGATTGACAGCCGGCAGTTTAAACTATGGCTACACCTTC.

The rearrangement links TRBV6-6 to TRBJ1-2; 9 positions match TRBD1. The CDR3 extends over 15 amino acids. The J segment lost 4 bases and the V segment lost 0 bases, leaving 3 bases of the junction unmatched. Germline V gives CDR1 MNHNY, CDR2 SVGAGI (reference sequence). The CDR3 region has the DNA TGTGCCAGCAGTTACTCCGGGACAGGGTTCTATGGCTACACCTTC. Its translation is CASSYSGTGFYGYTF.

The chain is built from TRBV7-2 and TRBJ1-2, with D hard to call. The ends were cut back, 7 bases at V and 3 bases at J, with 15 bases in the middle. CDR3 length equals 14 residues. CDR1 SGHTA and CDR2 FQGNSA come from the germline V gene. The CDR3 sequence is CASNKGRGYYGYTF. CDR3 nucleotides: TGTGCCAGCAACAAAGGAAGAGGTTACTATGGCTACACCTTC.

This clone was seen only a few times. The chain is built from TRBV2 and TRBJ1-6; TRBD1 might be the D (5 bases). The germline V gene encodes CDR1 SNHLY and CDR2 FYNNEI. The CDR3 covers 13 residues. The germline V and J ends were trimmed by 8 bases and 3 bases, with 8 bases remaining between them. CDR3 coding DNA: TGTGCCAGCCTCGACAGCTATAATTCACCCCTCCACTTT. It codes for CASLDSYNSPLHF.

This clone showed up just a few times. This chain joins TRBV27 and TRBJ2-1; D perhaps matches TRBD1 (8 bases). Germline CDR1 is MNHEY and CDR2 is SMNVEV (reference sequence). CDR3 length: 15 residues. The V end was cut by 6 bases, the J end by 0 bases, with 12 bases between. The CDR3 DNA follows: TGTGCCAGCAGGGGAGGGACAGGCTCCTACAATGAGCAGTTCTTC. It codes for CASRGGTGSYNEQFF.

The chain is built from TRBV5-1 and TRBJ1-4; D is unclear. Trimming shortened V by 0 bases and J by 1 base, and 4 bases separated the two germline ends. In germline, CDR1 is SGHRS, CDR2 YFSETQ. The CDR3 is made up of 14 amino acids. The CDR3 sequence is CASSLGITNEKLFF. CDR3 DNA sequence: TGCGCCAGCAGCTTGGGTATAACTAATGAAAAACTGTTTTTT.

The chain uses TRBV7-2 and TRBJ1-3; D is unclear. The CDR3 loop spans 12 amino acids. Germline loops: CDR1 SGHTA, CDR2 FQGNSA. V shed 6 bases and J shed 7 bases, with 10 bases lying between them. The CDR3: CASSRPSNTIYF. CDR3 bases: TGTGCCAGCAGTCGTCCCTCGAACACCATATATTTT.